There are a few counts of the clone carrying this TCR beta chain. The sample belongs to a study of sequential checkpoint blockade in melanoma. Overall study context: Both treatment sequences were followed by maintenance nivolumab.

The treatment here: randomized to nivolumab then ipilimumab (arm A) or the reverse (arm B). Assay used: immunoSEQ multiplex PCR; TCRdb lists only in-frame clones, some missing. In the table there are under 12,000 clones, about 81% of which are singletons. V shed 5 bases and J 9 bases; nucleotides not matched to a gene: 5. This CDR3 is built from 14 residues. Per the germline V gene, CDR1 is MDHEN and CDR2 is SYDVKM. The clonotype comes from a human donor with melanoma. The material sequenced was CD8+ T cells sorted from blood (inferred from file names), taken from a patient given nivolumab and ipilimumab in sequence. The J gene is TRBJ2-1, the V gene TRBV28, with 12 bases matching TRBD2. CDR3 sequence reads: CASSRLAGAGEQFF. CDR3 in DNA: TGTGCCAGCAGTCGACTAGCGGGAGCGGGTGAGCAGTTCTTC.